A few counts support the clone carrying this T cell receptor (beta chain). Its matching antigen is unknown. This record belongs to a study of T cell repertoires in cytomegalovirus infection. Study-level information: Carrying CMV and the relevant HLA type showed in public TCR beta signatures.

Study results and limitations: Summed public TCR beta family frequency identified CMV carriers bearing the relevant HLA. In two of eight donors, the top clonotype was HLA-C-restricted CMV-specific.

TCRdb re-called the reads with MiXCR, one entry per CDR3 protein. The sample includes around 740,000 distinct CDR3 sequences, 35% to 45% of them seen just once. CDR3 size: 12 residues. CDR1 is SGHNT and CDR2 is YENEEA in the germline V gene. The ends were cut back, 6 bases at V and 1 base at J, with 6 bases in the middle. The TCR sequence derives from a human donor in good health (CMV status not recorded). Some clones in this sample may be carry-over from other donors' samples. The chain carries TRBV11-3 and TRBJ2-5, with D perhaps matching TRBD1 or TRBD2 (5 bases each). The sequencing sample was made of PBMCs. For the CDR3, the DNA is TGTGCCAGCAGGGGACCCCAAGAGACCCAGTACTTC. Its translation is CASRGPQETQYF.